Below are 30 T cell receptor beta chains sequenced from a single sample in a study of cytomegalovirus exposure and HLA in healthy donors. A multiplex PCR was run with 60 Vbeta primers and 13 Jbeta primers. Here immunoSEQ multiplex PCR was the method, and the copy in TCRdb shows in-frame clones only, minus some. The sample has over 150,000 clones; 80% to 85% are singletons. Sequencing used PBMCs. The receptors here all came from a male donor in good health and CMV-seropositive.

This clone came up a few times. The sample holds other DNA sequences that translate to the same CDR3. This sequence joins TRBV5-1 and TRBJ1-2; 9 bases agree with TRBD1. V dropped 4 bases and J dropped 3; count of bases not matched to a gene: 10. The germline V gene has CDR1 SGHRS and CDR2 YFSETQ. The CDR3 contains 16 residues. The CDR3 sequence: CASSLSPGQGDYGYTF. For the CDR3, the DNA is TGCGCCAGCAGCCTTTCCCCGGGACAGGGCGACTATGGCTACACCTTC.

This chain connects TRBV19 to TRBJ1-5, with D possibly TRBD1 on 5 matching bases. The V end was cut by 6 bases, the J end by 9 bases, with 12 bases between. CDR3 size: 12 residues. Germline values: CDR1 LNHDA, CDR2 SQIVND (reference sequence). CDR3 amino acids: CASSPEGWPQHF. CDR3 coding DNA: TGTGCCAGTAGCCCGGAGGGGTGGCCCCAGCATTTT.

The gene calls are TRBV5-1 and TRBJ1-5; D is unresolved. The CDR3 sequence is 15 residues long. Germline CDR1 reads SGHRS; CDR2 reads YFSETQ. The ends were cut back, 0 bases at V and 8 bases at J, with 15 bases in the middle. In DNA form, the CDR3 reads TGCGCCAGCAGCTTGGTTGGAGGCCCCGGAGAGCCCCAGCATTTT. The encoded protein is CASSLVGGPGEPQHF.

This chain joins TRBV5-1 and TRBJ1-3, with D possibly being TRBD1 (5 bases). The ends were cut back, 3 bases at V and 0 bases at J, with 13 bases in the middle. The CDR3 loop spans 16 amino acids. Looked up from germline, CDR1 is SGHRS and CDR2 is YFSETQ. CDR3 loop: CASSWGGTSSGNTIYF. CDR3 coding DNA: TGCGCCAGCAGCTGGGGGGGAACGAGCTCTGGAAACACCATATATTTT.

V is TRBV9 and J is TRBJ2-7; TRBD1 matches at 7 bases. The germline V gene has CDR1 SGDLS and CDR2 YYNGEE. After removal of 2 bases from V and 4 bases from J, the junction contained 9 bases not matched to a gene. The CDR3 length is 15 residues. Here the CDR3 reads CASSVGTVGGYEQYF. The CDR3 DNA reads TGTGCCAGCAGCGTCGGGACAGTAGGCGGGTACGAGCAGTACTTC.

This sequence joins TRBV6-1 and TRBJ1-3; TRBD1 is a possible D gene (5 bases). The CDR3 is 14 residues long. Germline values: CDR1 MNHNS, CDR2 SASEGT. The V end was cut by 6 bases, the J end by 0 bases, with 9 bases between. Here the CDR3 DNA reads TGTGCCAGCAGAGACAGAACCTCTGGAAACACCATATATTTT. Translated: CASRDRTSGNTIYF.

V and J are TRBV6-1 and TRBJ2-7, with D perhaps matching TRBD2 (6 bases). V lost 10 bases and J 5 bases, leaving 18 bases between the germline ends. The CDR3 is made up of 13 amino acids. In germline, CDR1 is MNHNS, CDR2 SASEGT. The CDR3 DNA reads as TGTGCCATCGGGACTTTCGAACGCAACGAGCAGTACTTC. This gives the protein CAIGTFERNEQYF.

The chain carries TRBV7-6 and TRBJ2-1; D possibly corresponds to TRBD1 (6 bases). The CDR3 runs 15 residues. Germline V gene lookup returns CDR1 SGHVS and CDR2 FNYEAQ. V lost 1 base and J 9 bases, leaving 16 bases between the germline ends. CDR3 amino acids: CASSLGDTHHPEQFF. CDR3 DNA: TGTGCCAGCAGCTTAGGGGACACCCACCACCCTGAGCAGTTCTTC.

CDR3 bases: TGTGCCAGCAGCGTCGATGCACATGTGTTGAACACTGAAGCTTTCTTT. Its translation: CASSVDAHVLNTEAFF. The chain links TRBV9 to TRBJ1-1; no reliable D call. From germline, CDR1 is SGDLS and CDR2 YYNGEE. The CDR3 runs to 16 residues. Deletions cut 2 bases from V and 0 bases from J, with 14 bases between.

In DNA, the CDR3 is TGCGCCAGCAGCCTCGACAGAAACTACAATGAGCAGTTCTTC. Residues: CASSLDRNYNEQFF. This chain uses TRBV5-1 with TRBJ2-1; weak D call: TRBD1 (5 bases). The CDR3 runs to 14 residues. The germline V and J ends were trimmed by 4 bases and 3 bases, with 11 bases remaining between them. The germline V gene encodes CDR1 SGHRS and CDR2 YFSETQ.

This clone has more than one count but fewer than ten. V usage is TRBV4-3 and J usage is TRBJ1-4, with TRBD1 as a possible D gene (6 bases). Trimming stripped 3 bases from V and 4 bases from J, with 9 bases between. Germline V gene lookup returns CDR1 LGHNA and CDR2 YSLEER. The length of the CDR3 is 14 residues. The CDR3 loop reads CASSHGQLNEKLFF. The CDR3 nucleotides are TGCGCCAGCAGCCACGGACAGCTTAATGAAAAACTGTTTTTT.

The chain links TRBV6-4 to TRBJ2-5, with D possibly TRBD1 on 6 matching bases. This CDR3 spans 15 amino acids. Trimming pared 7 bases from V and 0 bases from J, leaving 15 bases between. CDR1 and CDR2 (germline): MRHNA, SNTAGT. CDR3 bases: TGTGCCAGCACCCCAATGGACAGACACCAAGAGACCCAGTACTTC. Its translation is CASTPMDRHQETQYF.

The chain uses TRBV5-5 and TRBJ1-2; D is unresolved. CDR3 length: 14 residues. The germline CDR1 and CDR2 sequences are SGHKS and YYEKEE (reference sequence). V was shortened by 4 bases and J by 3 bases, with 13 bases between the two germline ends. The CDR3 sequence: CASSGRVNYYGYTF. CDR3 nucleotide sequence: TGTGCCAGCAGCGGCCGGGTCAACTACTATGGCTACACCTTC. Drawing the rest from reference TRBV5-5 and TRBJ1-2, the complete variable domain is DAGVTQSPTHLIKTRGQQVTLRCSPISGHKSVSWYQQVLGQGPQFIFQYYEKEERGRGNFPDRFSARQFPNYSSELNVNALLLGDSALYLCASSGRVNYYGYTFGSGTRLTVV.

This clone came up a few times. The chain is built from TRBV7-2 and TRBJ2-6; unclear D gene. Trimming took 4 bases from V and 4 from J, leaving 8 bases between them. The CDR3 is 14 residues long. Germline V CDR1 and CDR2: SGHTA, FQGNSA. CDR3 region: CASSSTWGANVLTF. CDR3 nucleotides: TGTGCCAGCAGCTCGACTTGGGGGGCCAACGTCCTGACTTTC.

The gene calls are TRBV15 and TRBJ1-3, with D tentatively TRBD1 (5 bases). Looked up from germline, CDR1 is LNHNV and CDR2 is YYDKDF (reference sequence). V was shortened by 1 base and J by 1 base, with 11 bases between the two germline ends. The CDR3 sequence is 16 residues long. The CDR3 sequence is CATSRVRQGSGNTIYF. In DNA, the CDR3 is TGTGCCACCAGCAGAGTTCGGCAGGGATCTGGAAACACCATATATTTT. Supplemented by reference TRBV15 and TRBJ1-3, the full variable domain reads DAMVIQNPRYQVTQFGKPVTLSCSQTLNHNVMYWYQQKSSQAPKLLFHYYDKDFNNEADTPDNFQSRRPNTSFCFLDIRSPGLGDTAMYLCATSRVRQGSGNTIYFGEGSWLTVV.

This chain joins TRBV4-1 and TRBJ2-1; D ambiguous. This CDR3 region has 14 residues. Germline V gene data show CDR1 as MGHRA and CDR2 as YSYEKL. The V end was cut by 1 base, the J end by 10 bases, with 14 bases between. This CDR3 is CASSQGVHPMEQFF. The CDR3 region has the DNA TGCGCCAGCAGCCAAGGCGTGCACCCGATGGAGCAGTTCTTC.

The chain joins TRBV19 to TRBJ2-1; 8 bases match TRBD2. Germline trimming cut 5 bases from V and 7 bases from J; bases unmatched to any gene: 10. There are 15 residues in the CDR3. Germline assignment: CDR1 LNHDA and CDR2 SQIVND (reference sequence). The CDR3 loop reads CASSPRGGLDNEQFF. In nucleotides, the CDR3 is TGTGCCAGTAGTCCCCGGGGGGGTCTGGATAATGAGCAGTTCTTC.

The rearrangement uses TRBV2 and TRBJ2-3; TRBD2 matches 10 bases. Per germline, CDR1 SNHLY and CDR2 FYNNEI. V was pared by 4 bases and J by 2 bases, with 6 bases of the junction left unmatched. CDR3 length: 16 residues. The DNA of the CDR3 is TGTGCCAGCAGTGGATCTAGCGGGAGTTTCACAGATACGCAGTATTTT. This sequence encodes CASSGSSGSFTDTQYF.

The V and J genes are TRBV28 and TRBJ1-3; D gene uncertain. The CDR3 totals 15 residues. The V and J ends lost 3 bases and 4 bases respectively, with 13 bases between them. Germline V gene data show CDR1 as MDHEN and CDR2 as SYDVKM. The CDR3 sequence is CASSFGEQVGNTIYF. DNA for the CDR3: TGTGCCAGCAGTTTTGGTGAACAAGTGGGAAACACCATATATTTT.

The V gene is TRBV2, the J gene TRBJ1-2, with 10 positions matching TRBD1. The CDR3 sequence is 15 residues long. Germline CDR1 is SNHLY and CDR2 is FYNNEI. The trim removed 1 base at V and 5 bases at J, leaving 4 bases unmatched. The CDR3 coding sequence is TGTGCCAGCAGTGAAGTGACAGGGGGCTTTTATGGCTACACCTTC. Residues: CASSEVTGGFYGYTF. Filled out from reference TRBV2 and TRBJ1-2, the complete variable domain reads EPEVTQTPSHQVTQMGQEVILRCVPISNHLYFYWYRQILGQKVEFLVSFYNNEISEKSEIFDDQFSVERPDGSNFTLKIRSTKLEDSAMYFCASSEVTGGFYGYTFGSGTRLTVV.

The CDR3 region has the DNA TGTGCCAGCAGTTTATCGAGGGGGCAAGGGGGTCAGCCCCAGCATTTT. The encoded protein is CASSLSRGQGGQPQHF. This chain uses TRBV28 with TRBJ1-5, with 7 bases fitting TRBD1. Losses at the gene ends were 1 base for V and 6 bases for J; bases not matched to a gene: 9. Germline assignment: CDR1 MDHEN and CDR2 SYDVKM. The CDR3 runs 16 residues. The full variable domain, rest sourced from reference TRBV28 and TRBJ1-5, is DVKVTQSSRYLVKRTGEKVFLECVQDMDHENMFWYRQDPGLGLRLIYFSYDVKMKEKGDIPEGYSVSREKKERFSLILESASTNQTSMYLCASSLSRGQGGQPQHFGDGTRLSIL.

This clone was seen only a few times. The CDR3 bases are TGTGCCAGCAGCTTATACAGGGACCAAGAGACCCAGTACTTC. Translation: CASSLYRDQETQYF. V is TRBV7-2 and J is TRBJ2-5, with a tentative D call TRBD1 (6 bases). Trimming removed 2 bases from V and 0 bases from J, with 7 bases in between. From germline, CDR1 is SGHTA and CDR2 FQGNSA. The CDR3 totals 14 residues.

The rearrangement uses TRBV6-5 and TRBJ2-1; no clear D gene. V lost 6 bases and J 9 bases, leaving 18 bases between the germline ends. In germline, CDR1 is MNHEY, CDR2 SVGAGI. This CDR3 spans 14 amino acids. Here the CDR3 DNA reads TGTGCCAGCAGACGAATTTCGCTGATCAGTGAGCAGTTCTTC. Translated: CASRRISLISEQFF.

This chain links TRBV7-9 with TRBJ2-7, with unresolved D. Germline V gives CDR1 SEHNR, CDR2 FQNEAQ (reference sequence). Between the trimmed V and J ends, which lost 4 bases and 0 bases, there was a span of 4 bases. CDR3 length: 12 amino acids. CDR3 amino acids: CASSYSSYEQYF. In DNA, the CDR3 is TGTGCCAGCAGCTACAGCTCCTACGAGCAGTACTTC.

This clone turned up a few times. CDR3 in amino acids: CASKTAGNTDTQYF. The CDR3 nucleotides read TGTGCCAGCAAAACAGCGGGAAACACAGATACGCAGTATTTT. The genes are TRBV28 and TRBJ2-3; 7 positions match TRBD2. CDR3 length: 14 amino acids. Germline CDR1 reads MDHEN; CDR2 reads SYDVKM. Losses at the gene ends were 7 bases for V and 2 bases for J; bases not matched to a gene: 6.

The CDR3 coding sequence is TGTGCCACCAGCAGAGCGGTCAGGGCCCAAGAGACCCAGTACTTC. Its translation: CATSRAVRAQETQYF. The V gene is TRBV15, the J gene TRBJ2-5; D is possibly TRBD1 (5 bases). Looked up from germline, CDR1 is LNHNV and CDR2 is YYDKDF (reference sequence). The CDR3 is made up of 15 amino acids. Trimming cost V 1 base and J 1 base, with 10 bases left between them.

V usage is TRBV28 and J usage is TRBJ1-1; TRBD1 matches at 8 bases. Trimming took 5 bases from V and 10 from J; bases not matched to a gene: 12. The CDR3 consists of 14 residues. In germline, CDR1 is MDHEN, CDR2 SYDVKM. CDR3 region: CASSRRDRRLAAFF. The CDR3 DNA reads as TGTGCCAGCAGTCGGAGGGACAGGCGCCTGGCAGCTTTCTTT.

The chain has TRBV30 and TRBJ1-5; D is possibly TRBD1 (5 bases). The CDR3 extends over 14 amino acids. V dropped 0 bases and J dropped 0 bases, with 6 bases sitting between them. The germline V gene encodes CDR1 GTSNPN and CDR2 SVGIG (reference sequence). CDR3 nucleotide sequence: TGTGCCTGGAGTGTGGACATTAGCAATCAGCCCCAGCATTTT. Amino acids: CAWSVDISNQPQHF.

The J gene is TRBJ2-7, the V gene TRBV6-5, with 7 nucleotides matching TRBD1. The CDR3 loop spans 13 amino acids. Germline CDR1 is MNHEY and CDR2 is SVGAGI. V shed 3 bases, J shed 6 bases, and the junction held 5 bases outside the gene matches. The CDR3 loop reads CASSYLQGTEQYF. CDR3 nucleotides: TGTGCCAGCAGTTATCTACAGGGGACCGAGCAGTACTTC.

This clone has only a few counts. The rearrangement links TRBV6-4 to TRBJ1-2; 7 nucleotides agree with TRBD1. This CDR3 has 14 residues. Germline V gene sequence: CDR1 MRHNA, CDR2 SNTAGT. V was clipped by 6 bases and J by 3 bases; unmatched bases: 7. The CDR3 DNA sequence: TGTGCCAGCAGAGGGGACAGCGAGGACTATGGCTACACCTTC. It specifies CASRGDSEDYGYTF.